The 23 T cell receptor beta chains listed next were all sequenced from one sample in a study of PD-L1 blockade in urothelial cancer. The method was immunoSEQ multiplex PCR; TCRdb's version includes in-frame clones alone and lacks a portion of them. Altogether 90,000 to 130,000 clones are present, less than 95% being singletons, with the ten largest covering approximately 3.8%. As for time point: peripheral blood 6 weeks after treatment start. The source was PBMCs, collected around atezolizumab (anti-PD-L1) treatment. These receptors originate from a man in his 60s with urothelial cancer.

J is TRBJ2-4 and V is TRBV4-2; 10 bases line up with TRBD1. This CDR3 contains 15 residues. Germline assignment: CDR1 LGHNA and CDR2 YNFKEQ. Trimming removed 3 bases from V and 5 bases from J; junction bases left unmatched: 4. CDR3 DNA sequence: TGTGCCAGCAGCCAGGACAGGGGGTGGGAAAACATTCAGTACTTC. Translation: CASSQDRGWENIQYF.

The genes are TRBV7-3 and TRBJ1-1; TRBD1 matches at 8 bases. Germline CDR1 and CDR2: SGHTA and FQGTGA. This CDR3 region has 17 residues. V shed 6 bases and J 4 bases; nucleotides not matched to a gene: 16. The CDR3 nucleotides are TGTGCCAGCAGTCCCGGACAGGGCGTTTTCAGATCCACTGAAGCTTTCTTT. The encoded protein is CASSPGQGVFRSTEAFF.

This chain links TRBV7-9 with TRBJ2-1; 7 bases line up with TRBD2. The CDR3 totals 16 residues. V dropped 0 bases and J dropped 10; count of bases not matched to a gene: 12. Germline CDR1 is SEHNR and CDR2 is FQNEAQ (reference sequence). The CDR3 DNA reads TGTGCCAGCAGCTTAGCGCTGAGCGGGGAGGCTTGGGAGCAGTTCTTC. Protein: CASSLALSGEAWEQFF.

The J gene is TRBJ1-2, the V gene TRBV28, with D perhaps matching TRBD1 (5 bases). The ends were cut back, 4 bases at V and 8 bases at J, with 11 bases in the middle. This CDR3 has 12 amino acids. Germline V gives CDR1 MDHEN, CDR2 SYDVKM. CDR3 in amino acids: CASSSHRSGYTF. The CDR3 region has the DNA TGTGCCAGCAGTTCGCACAGGTCCGGCTACACCTTC.

The V and J genes are TRBV2 and TRBJ2-1; 8 nucleotides line up with TRBD2. V lost 4 bases and J lost 4; bases outside the gene matches: 6. This CDR3 spans 15 amino acids. Germline V CDR1 and CDR2: SNHLY, FYNNEI. The CDR3 sequence is CASSATGTRYNEQFF. CDR3 coding DNA: TGTGCCAGCAGTGCGACCGGGACTAGGTACAATGAGCAGTTCTTC.

The chain combines TRBV4-1 with TRBJ2-1; 8 bases match TRBD1. V dropped 3 bases and J dropped 5; count of bases not matched to a gene: 3. Germline V gene lookup returns CDR1 MGHRA and CDR2 YSYEKL. This CDR3 has 14 amino acids. As DNA, the CDR3 is TGCGCCAGCAGCCACCAGGACAGGGACAATGAGCAGTTCTTC. Its translation is CASSHQDRDNEQFF.

The V and J genes are TRBV7-9 and TRBJ2-7; 7 bases line up with TRBD1. This CDR3 has 13 amino acids. Trimming took 3 bases from V and 4 from J; bases not matched to a gene: 3. The germline CDR1 and CDR2 sequences are SEHNR and FQNEAQ (reference sequence). CDR3 loop: CASSFGTAYEQYF. CDR3 bases: TGTGCCAGCAGCTTTGGGACAGCGTACGAGCAGTACTTC.

V gene TRBV5-1 combines with J gene TRBJ2-1; 8 bases line up with TRBD1. Germline CDR1 is SGHRS and CDR2 is YFSETQ. J gave up 4 bases and V 4 bases, and 4 bases lay outside the gene matches. The CDR3 spans 14 residues. The CDR3 DNA is TGCGCCAGCAGCGGCAGGGGGCCTTACAATGAGCAGTTCTTC. Protein product: CASSGRGPYNEQFF.

The chain couples TRBV7-3 to TRBJ2-3; 8 nucleotides align to TRBD2. The J segment lost 5 bases and the V segment lost 2 bases, leaving 3 bases of the junction unmatched. The CDR3 spans 14 residues. Germline V gene data show CDR1 as SGHTA and CDR2 as FQGTGA. CDR3: CASSLGLAGDTQYF. The CDR3 DNA sequence: TGTGCCAGCAGCTTAGGCCTAGCGGGAGATACGCAGTATTTT.

The chain links TRBV11-2 to TRBJ2-7, with no clear D. The CDR3 loop spans 15 amino acids. V dropped 8 bases and J dropped 0 bases, with 17 bases sitting between them. Per the germline V gene, CDR1 is SGHAT and CDR2 is FQNNGV. The CDR3 coding sequence is TGTGCCAGCTCCGCGCGCGTGGGCAACTCCTACGAGCAGTACTTC. Amino acid sequence: CASSARVGNSYEQYF.

This chain uses TRBV18 with TRBJ2-5; weak D call: TRBD1 (6 bases). CDR1 and CDR2 (germline): KGHSH, LQKENI. Trimming stripped 3 bases from V and 5 bases from J, with 13 bases between. The CDR3 has 14 amino acids. CDR3 region: CASSPRAGEETQYF. CDR3 DNA: TGTGCCAGCTCACCGAGGGCAGGGGAGGAGACCCAGTACTTC.

This clone turned up a few times. V and J are TRBV7-2 and TRBJ2-2; 10 bases agree with TRBD2. Losses at the gene ends were 2 bases for V and 5 bases for J; bases not matched to a gene: 2. This CDR3 comprises 15 residues. CDR1 and CDR2 (germline): SGHTA, FQGNSA. Written as DNA, the CDR3 is TGTGCCAGCAGCTTACTAGCGGGAGTAACCGGGGAGCTGTTTTTT. Its protein product is CASSLLAGVTGELFF.

V and J are TRBV2 and TRBJ2-7; TRBD1 matches 9 bases. V was pared by 6 bases and J by 6 bases, with 6 bases of the junction left unmatched. The V gene's germline CDR1 is SNHLY and CDR2 FYNNEI. The CDR3 is 13 residues long. CDR3 nucleotide sequence: TGTGCCAGCAGCGAACAGGGGGCAAGCGAGCAGTACTTC. Its translation is CASSEQGASEQYF. Full variable domain (missing parts from reference TRBV2 and TRBJ2-7): EPEVTQTPSHQVTQMGQEVILRCVPISNHLYFYWYRQILGQKVEFLVSFYNNEISEKSEIFDDQFSVERPDGSNFTLKIRSTKLEDSAMYFCASSEQGASEQYFGPGTRLTVT.

The chain couples TRBV19 to TRBJ2-1; 8 bases line up with TRBD2. The germline gives CDR1 LNHDA, CDR2 SQIVND (reference sequence). The V segment lost 4 bases and the J segment 8 bases; nucleotides outside the gene matches: 7. The CDR3 length is 14 residues. Here the CDR3 DNA reads TGTGCCAGTAGTAACTACGGGAGGGGAGATGAGCAGTTCTTC. This translates into CASSNYGRGDEQFF.

This sequence joins TRBV30 and TRBJ2-1; 8 nucleotides match TRBD1. Per germline, CDR1 GTSNPN and CDR2 SVGIG (reference sequence). V was clipped by 3 bases and J by 3 bases; unmatched bases: 10. This CDR3 has 16 amino acids. The CDR3 loop is CAWRPLDRALYNEQFF. CDR3 in DNA: TGTGCCTGGAGGCCCCTGGACAGGGCGCTCTACAATGAGCAGTTCTTC.

V is TRBV7-9 and J is TRBJ2-3, with 9 bases lining up with TRBD1. The CDR3 length is 16 residues. Germline loops: CDR1 SEHNR, CDR2 FQNEAQ (reference sequence). V gave up 0 bases and J gave up 4 bases; unmatched junction bases: 5. Here the CDR3 reads CASSLAPRQGADTQYF. The CDR3, as DNA: TGTGCCAGCAGCTTAGCCCCACGACAGGGGGCAGATACGCAGTATTTT.

The CDR3 DNA reads as TGCGCCAGCAGCCAAGCATTCGATGGAGCCTACGAGCAGTACTTC. This sequence encodes CASSQAFDGAYEQYF. V is TRBV4-1 and J is TRBJ2-5; D remains unclear. The J call could be wrong; TRBJ2-7 is a better fit for the DNA end. This CDR3 comprises 15 residues. Per germline, CDR1 MGHRA and CDR2 YSYEKL.

The V call is TRBV2, the J call TRBJ2-5; D gene ambiguous. The CDR3 covers 14 residues. V was clipped by 3 bases and J by 5 bases, with 13 bases between them. Germline V gene sequence: CDR1 SNHLY, CDR2 FYNNEI. CDR3 DNA sequence: TGTGCCAGCAGTGAGATTCTGAGCGTCGAGACCCAGTACTTC. Protein product: CASSEILSVETQYF. Complete variable domain (other parts from reference TRBV2 and TRBJ2-5): EPEVTQTPSHQVTQMGQEVILRCVPISNHLYFYWYRQILGQKVEFLVSFYNNEISEKSEIFDDQFSVERPDGSNFTLKIRSTKLEDSAMYFCASSEILSVETQYFGPGTRLLVL.

V and J are TRBV12-5 and TRBJ2-2; TRBD2 aligns across 11 bases. The ends lost 4 bases at V and 5 bases at J; junction bases unmatched: 9. The CDR3 is 17 amino acids. Germline V gene data show CDR1 as LGHNT and CDR2 as FRNRAP. This CDR3 reads CASGSFSGGAGTGELFF. CDR3 DNA: TGTGCTAGTGGTTCCTTTAGCGGGGGGGCGGGGACCGGGGAGCTGTTTTTT.

This clone was detected only once. The CDR3 loop reads CASRLTGGRDQPQHF. The CDR3 coding sequence is TGTGCCAGCAGGCTGACAGGGGGCCGGGATCAGCCCCAGCATTTT. The chain combines TRBV6-5 with TRBJ1-5; 10 bases align to TRBD1. The CDR3 has 15 amino acids. CDR1 and CDR2 from the germline V gene are MNHEY and SVGAGI. V lost 6 bases to trimming and J lost 5 bases; unmatched junction nucleotides: 7.

The V gene is TRBV9, the J gene TRBJ2-3; D might be TRBD1 (6 bases). CDR3 length: 14 residues. Germline V lookup: CDR1 SGDLS, CDR2 YYNGEE. The V end was cut by 0 bases, the J end by 4 bases, with 9 bases between. For the CDR3, the DNA is TGTGCCAGCAGCGTAGCCAGGGGTGCAGATACGCAGTATTTT. This codes for CASSVARGADTQYF.

The genes are TRBV15 and TRBJ2-5; TRBD2 might be the D (6 bases). Per germline, CDR1 LNHNV and CDR2 YYDKDF (reference sequence). The CDR3 spans 18 residues. Trimming took 7 bases from V and 5 from J, leaving 29 bases between them. The CDR3 sequence is CATKPIGSTGVASETQYF. The CDR3 bases are TGTGCCACCAAGCCAATTGGGTCAACGGGAGTAGCAAGCGAGACCCAGTACTTC.

The J gene is TRBJ2-7, the V gene TRBV6-1; no reliable D call. The V gene's germline CDR1 is MNHNS and CDR2 SASEGT. Trimming took 4 bases from V and 2 from J, leaving 15 bases between them. CDR3 length equals 15 residues. CDR3 region: CASSGGGGTTYEQYF. The CDR3 DNA reads as TGTGCCAGCAGTGGAGGCGGCGGAACAACCTACGAGCAGTACTTC.